The T cell receptor (beta chain) under discussion was sequenced for a study of T cells after yellow fever vaccination. Study results and limitations: Once the booster was given, most primary-vaccination clones reappeared, at approximately 97% for CD4 and 88% for CD8.

This clonotype was picked up a small number of times. Its antigen is as yet unknown. In germline, CDR1 is SEHNR, CDR2 FQNEAQ (reference sequence). This CDR3 contains 17 residues. J lost 3 bases, V lost 5 bases, and 11 bases had no gene match. TCRdb independently ran MiXCR on the 5' RACE reads; one entry per CDR3 protein. The sample consists of hundreds of thousands of distinct CDR3 sequences, over 15% of them appearing once. Material: PBMCs, obtained before the yellow fever booster vaccination. The chain combines TRBV7-9 with TRBJ2-3; 10 bases match TRBD2. This sequence was found in a man aged 18 to 29 who received the YFV17D yellow fever vaccine. The CDR3 region is CASSQAGGPFVTDTQYF. The DNA for the CDR3 is TGTGCCAGCAGCCAAGCGGGGGGGCCTTTCGTAACAGATACGCAGTATTTT.